The 15 T cell receptor beta chains listed next were all sequenced from one sample in a study of blood T cell repertoires in COVID-19. Assay: immunoSEQ multiplex PCR; the TCRdb copy retains only in-frame clones and omits some. The table records approximately 160,000 clones, about 86% of them present only once. Material for sequencing was PBMCs or T cells enriched from blood (not recorded which). The receptors originated from a man between 45 and 60 years old who had recovered from COVID-19.

The chain uses TRBV6-2 or TRBV6-3 and TRBJ1-2; D possibly corresponds to TRBD1 (6 bases). This CDR3 region has 15 residues. Per germline, CDR1 MNHEY and CDR2 SVGEGT. Trimming shortened V by 4 bases and J by 5 bases, and 17 bases separated the two germline ends. Here the CDR3 DNA reads TGTGCCAGCAGTTTTCCGGGGACATCTTCGTATGGCTACACCTTC. Amino acid sequence: CASSFPGTSSYGYTF.

The V and J genes are TRBV19 and TRBJ2-3; tentatively, D is TRBD1 (5 bases). Germline loops: CDR1 LNHDA, CDR2 SQIVND (reference sequence). Trimming pared 9 bases from V and 0 bases from J, leaving 7 bases between. There are 12 residues in the CDR3. The CDR3 DNA reads as TGTGCCAGCCGACAGAGCACAGATACGCAGTATTTT. Protein product: CASRQSTDTQYF. The variable domain in full, with the rest retrieved from reference TRBV19 and TRBJ2-3, is DGGITQSPKYLFRKEGQNVTLSCEQNLNHDAMYWYRQDPGQGLRLIYYSQIVNDFQKGDIAEGYSVSREKKESFPLTVTSAQKNPTAFYLCASRQSTDTQYFGPGTRLTVL.

This chain connects TRBV2 to TRBJ1-3, with a tentative D call TRBD1 (6 bases). Germline CDR1 SNHLY, CDR2 FYNNEI. The V and J ends lost 5 bases and 0 bases respectively, with 14 bases between them. This CDR3 is built from 16 residues. CDR3 coding DNA: TGTGCCAGCAGTAACCCTGGGACACCCTCTGGAAACACCATATATTTT. It translates to CASSNPGTPSGNTIYF.

CDR3 loop: CASSSQQGANYGYTF. The CDR3 coding sequence is TGTGCCAGCAGCTCCCAACAGGGGGCGAACTATGGCTACACCTTC. The chain is built from TRBV5-5 and TRBJ1-2; 9 bases agree with TRBD1. The V and J ends lost 3 bases and 2 bases, in that order; junction bases with no gene match: 5. Germline loops: CDR1 SGHKS, CDR2 YYEKEE (reference sequence). The length of the CDR3 is 15 residues.

The chain employs TRBV9 and TRBJ1-3; D is undetermined. Trimming took off 0 bases at V and 4 bases at J, with 11 bases between the two ends. This CDR3 contains 15 residues. The germline gives CDR1 SGDLS, CDR2 YYNGEE. The CDR3 DNA is TGTGCCAGCAGCGTAGGATCCATAGCAGGAAACACCATATATTTT. Translation gives CASSVGSIAGNTIYF.

This chain joins TRBV5-8 and TRBJ1-6, with TRBD1 matching 7 bases. The CDR3 totals 17 residues. Germline assignment: CDR1 SGHTS and CDR2 YDEGEE. Germline trimming cut 0 bases from V and 0 bases from J; bases unmatched to any gene: 3. Written as DNA, the CDR3 is TGTGCCAGCAGCTTGGGACAGGGTAGCTCCTATAATTCACCCCTCCACTTT. Translating it yields CASSLGQGSSYNSPLHF.

The rearrangement joins TRBV9 to TRBJ2-3; the D gene is possibly TRBD2 (7 bases). Germline V gives CDR1 SGDLS, CDR2 YYNGEE. The CDR3 length is 16 residues. Trimming pared 0 bases from V and 2 bases from J, leaving 13 bases between. The CDR3 bases are TGTGCCAGCAGCGTAGGGGGGCTAGCGGACACAGATACGCAGTATTTT. Amino acid sequence: CASSVGGLADTDTQYF.

The chain links TRBV2 to TRBJ1-1; D gene uncertain. Deletions cut 7 bases from V and 1 base from J, with 10 bases between. The length of the CDR3 is 13 residues. Germline V gene data show CDR1 as SNHLY and CDR2 as FYNNEI. The DNA of the CDR3 is TGTGCCAGCACTCTGGCACCGAACACTGAAGCTTTCTTT. Its translation is CASTLAPNTEAFF.

The V and J genes are TRBV4-2 and TRBJ1-2; 8 nucleotides line up with TRBD1. After removal of 0 bases from V and 8 bases from J, the junction contained 8 bases not matched to a gene. Germline CDR1 is LGHNA and CDR2 is YNFKEQ. The CDR3 sequence is 15 residues long. The CDR3 DNA is TGTGCCAGCAGCCAAGATCTTGGGACAGGACGAGGCTACACCTTC. It specifies CASSQDLGTGRGYTF.

The chain couples TRBV2 to TRBJ1-6; D is possibly TRBD1 (6 bases). Germline CDR1 reads SNHLY; CDR2 reads FYNNEI. The V end lost 4 bases, the J end lost 8 bases, and 9 bases lay between the germline ends. CDR3 size: 13 residues. The CDR3 loop reads CASSASGDSPLHF. In DNA form, the CDR3 reads TGTGCCAGCAGTGCGTCAGGGGATTCACCCCTCCACTTT.

The sample holds a few counts of this clone. V gene TRBV5-4 combines with J gene TRBJ2-2; no definite D call. The V end was cut by 2 bases, the J end by 2 bases, with 10 bases between. Germline CDR1 SGHNT, CDR2 YYREEE (reference sequence). There are 15 residues in the CDR3. The CDR3 sequence is CASSFLQSNTGELFF. The CDR3 nucleotides are TGTGCCAGCAGCTTTTTACAGAGTAACACCGGGGAGCTGTTTTTT. Supplemented by reference TRBV5-4 and TRBJ2-2, the full variable domain reads ETGVTQSPTHLIKTRGQQVTLRCSSQSGHNTVSWYQQALGQGPQFIFQYYREEENGRGNFPPRFSGLQFPNYSSELNVNALELDDSALYLCASSFLQSNTGELFFGEGSRLTVL.

The V gene is TRBV6-5, the J gene TRBJ1-5; 9 bases match TRBD1. This CDR3 is built from 15 residues. CDR1 and CDR2 (germline): MNHEY, SVGAGI. Losses at the gene ends were 7 bases for V and 6 bases for J; bases not matched to a gene: 10. CDR3 DNA: TGTGCCAGCACTCCGGGACAGGGTGTGCGTCAGCCCCAGCATTTT. Translation gives CASTPGQGVRQPQHF.

This clone has just a few counts. The rearrangement links TRBV4-1 to TRBJ1-1; 9 positions agree with TRBD1. Germline CDR1 and CDR2: MGHRA and YSYEKL. Trimming cost V 1 base and J 6 bases; bases outside gene matches: 3. The CDR3 runs to 14 residues. CDR3 nucleotide sequence: TGCGCCAGCAGCCAAGTTAACAGGGGGCCTGAAGCTTTCTTT. The encoded protein is CASSQVNRGPEAFF.

V gene TRBV11-2 combines with J gene TRBJ2-3, with 10 bases lining up with TRBD2. The CDR3 consists of 17 residues. Germline V lookup: CDR1 SGHAT, CDR2 FQNNGV. The V segment lost 5 bases and the J segment 6 bases; nucleotides outside the gene matches: 14. The CDR3 reads CASSASSRTSGADTQYF. CDR3 bases: TGTGCCAGCAGCGCCTCCTCCCGGACTAGCGGTGCGGATACGCAGTATTTT. Full variable domain (remainder filled in from reference TRBV11-2 and TRBJ2-3): EAGVAQSPRYKIIEKRQSVAFWCNPISGHATLYWYQQILGQGPKLLIQFQNNGVVDDSQLPKDRFSAERLKGVDSTLKIQPAKLEDSAVYLCASSASSRTSGADTQYFGPGTRLTVL.

This chain joins TRBV20-1 and TRBJ2-3; D gene uncertain. The germline V gene has CDR1 DFQATT and CDR2 SNEGSKA (reference sequence). The CDR3 contains 13 residues. V lost 3 bases and J lost 0, with 7 bases in between. For the CDR3, the DNA is TGCAGTGCTAGTAGGAGTAGCACAGATACGCAGTATTTT. Encoded protein: CSASRSSTDTQYF.